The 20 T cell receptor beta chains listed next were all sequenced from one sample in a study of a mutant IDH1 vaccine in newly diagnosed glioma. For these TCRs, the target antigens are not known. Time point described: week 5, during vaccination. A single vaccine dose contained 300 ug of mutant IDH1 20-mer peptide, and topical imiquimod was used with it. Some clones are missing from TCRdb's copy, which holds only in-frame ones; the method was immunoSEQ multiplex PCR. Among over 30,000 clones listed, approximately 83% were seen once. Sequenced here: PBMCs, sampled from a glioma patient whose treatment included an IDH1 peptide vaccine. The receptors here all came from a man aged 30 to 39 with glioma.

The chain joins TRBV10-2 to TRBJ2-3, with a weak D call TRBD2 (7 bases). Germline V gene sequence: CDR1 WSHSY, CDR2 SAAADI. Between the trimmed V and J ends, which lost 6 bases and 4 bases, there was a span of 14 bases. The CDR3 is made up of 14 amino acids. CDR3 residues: CASRQGGGADTQYF. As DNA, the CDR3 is TGCGCCAGCAGACAGGGAGGGGGGGCAGATACGCAGTATTTT.

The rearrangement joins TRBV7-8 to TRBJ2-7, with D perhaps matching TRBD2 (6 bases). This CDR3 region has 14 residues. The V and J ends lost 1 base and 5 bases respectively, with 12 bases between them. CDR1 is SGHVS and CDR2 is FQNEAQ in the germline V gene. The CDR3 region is CASSLEGGPNEQYF. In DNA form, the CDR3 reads TGTGCCAGCAGCTTAGAAGGAGGGCCTAACGAGCAGTACTTC. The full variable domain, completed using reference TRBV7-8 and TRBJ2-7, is GAGVSQSPRYKVAKRGQDVALRCDPISGHVSLFWYQQALGQGPEFLTYFQNEAQLDKSGLPSDRFFAERPEGSVSTLKIQRTQQEDSAVYLCASSLEGGPNEQYFGPGTRLTVT.

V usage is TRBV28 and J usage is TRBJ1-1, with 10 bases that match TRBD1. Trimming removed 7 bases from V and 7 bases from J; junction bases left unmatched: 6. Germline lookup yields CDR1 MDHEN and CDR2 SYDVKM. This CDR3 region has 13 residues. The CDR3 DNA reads TGTGCCAGCAAACGACAGGGGGCGGTTGAAGCTTTCTTT. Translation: CASKRQGAVEAFF.

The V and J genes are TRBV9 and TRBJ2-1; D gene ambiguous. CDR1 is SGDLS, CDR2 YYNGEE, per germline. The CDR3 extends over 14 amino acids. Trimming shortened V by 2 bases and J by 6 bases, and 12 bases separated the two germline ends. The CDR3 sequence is CASSVSWTSNEQFF. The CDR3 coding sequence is TGTGCCAGCAGCGTCTCTTGGACCTCCAATGAGCAGTTCTTC.

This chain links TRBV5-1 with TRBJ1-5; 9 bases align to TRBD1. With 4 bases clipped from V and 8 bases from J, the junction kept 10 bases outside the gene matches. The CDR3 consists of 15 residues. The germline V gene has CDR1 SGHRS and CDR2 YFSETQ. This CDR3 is CASSPGGTGFEPQHF. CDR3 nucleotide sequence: TGCGCCAGCAGCCCCGGCGGGACAGGGTTCGAGCCCCAGCATTTT. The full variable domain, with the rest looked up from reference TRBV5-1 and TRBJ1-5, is KAGVTQTPRYLIKTRGQQVTLSCSPISGHRSVSWYQQTPGQGLQFLFEYFSETQRNKGNFPGRFSGRQFSNSRSEMNVSTLELGDSALYLCASSPGGTGFEPQHFGDGTRLSIL.

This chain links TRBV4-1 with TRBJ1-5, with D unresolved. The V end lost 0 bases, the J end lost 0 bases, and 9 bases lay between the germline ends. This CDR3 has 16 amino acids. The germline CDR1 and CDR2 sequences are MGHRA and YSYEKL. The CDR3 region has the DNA TGCGCCAGCAGCCAAGAGGCTGGTTATAGCAATCAGCCCCAGCATTTT. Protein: CASSQEAGYSNQPQHF.

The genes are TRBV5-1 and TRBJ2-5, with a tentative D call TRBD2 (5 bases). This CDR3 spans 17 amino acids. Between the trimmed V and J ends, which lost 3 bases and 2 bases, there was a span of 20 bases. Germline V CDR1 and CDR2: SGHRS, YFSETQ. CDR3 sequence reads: CASSSRLGDGLQETQYF. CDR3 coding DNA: TGCGCCAGCAGCTCCCGGCTGGGAGACGGCCTACAAGAGACCCAGTACTTC.

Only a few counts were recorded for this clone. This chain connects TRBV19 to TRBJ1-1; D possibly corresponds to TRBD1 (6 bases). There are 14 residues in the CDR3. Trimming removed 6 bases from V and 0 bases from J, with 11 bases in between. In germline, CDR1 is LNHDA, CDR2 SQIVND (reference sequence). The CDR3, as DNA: TGTGCCAGTAGGGACAGTAGCATGAACACTGAAGCTTTCTTT. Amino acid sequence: CASRDSSMNTEAFF.

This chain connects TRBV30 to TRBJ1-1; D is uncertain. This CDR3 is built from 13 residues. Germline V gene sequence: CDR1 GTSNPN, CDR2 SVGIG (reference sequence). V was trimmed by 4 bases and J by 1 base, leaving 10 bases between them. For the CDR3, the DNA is TGTGCCTGGATTATTGAGGAGAACACTGAAGCTTTCTTT. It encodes CAWIIEENTEAFF. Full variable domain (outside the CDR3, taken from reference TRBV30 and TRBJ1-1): SQTIHQWPATLVQPVGSPLSLECTVEGTSNPNLYWYRQAAGRGLQLLFYSVGIGQISSEVPQNLSASRPQDRQFILSSKKLLLSDSGFYLCAWIIEENTEAFFGQGTRLTVV.

For the CDR3, the DNA is TGTGCCAGCAGTGAGCAGTTCACGGGACGTTACAATGAGCAGTTCTTC. It codes for CASSEQFTGRYNEQFF. V is TRBV6-1 and J is TRBJ2-1; the D call may be TRBD1 or TRBD2 (5 bases each). V lost 3 bases and J 4 bases, leaving 16 bases between the germline ends. This CDR3 spans 16 amino acids. Germline CDR1 and CDR2: MNHNS and SASEGT.

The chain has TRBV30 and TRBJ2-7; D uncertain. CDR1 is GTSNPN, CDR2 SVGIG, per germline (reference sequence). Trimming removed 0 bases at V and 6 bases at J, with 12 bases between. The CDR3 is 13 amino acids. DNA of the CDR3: TGTGCCTGGAGTGTCTTCAGGAGCGCCGAGCAGTACTTC. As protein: CAWSVFRSAEQYF.

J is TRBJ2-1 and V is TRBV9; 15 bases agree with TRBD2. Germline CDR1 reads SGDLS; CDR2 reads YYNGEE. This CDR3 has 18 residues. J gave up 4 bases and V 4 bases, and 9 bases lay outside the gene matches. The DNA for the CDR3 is TGTGCCAGCAGCCCCGTGGGGACTAGCGGGGGGAATTACAATGAGCAGTTCTTC. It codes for CASSPVGTSGGNYNEQFF.

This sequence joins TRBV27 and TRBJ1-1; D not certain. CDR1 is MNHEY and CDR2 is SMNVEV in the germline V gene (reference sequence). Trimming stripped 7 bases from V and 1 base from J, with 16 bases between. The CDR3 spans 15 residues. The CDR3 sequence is CASTPTEYSNTEAFF. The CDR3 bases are TGTGCCAGCACTCCTACAGAGTATTCGAACACTGAAGCTTTCTTT.

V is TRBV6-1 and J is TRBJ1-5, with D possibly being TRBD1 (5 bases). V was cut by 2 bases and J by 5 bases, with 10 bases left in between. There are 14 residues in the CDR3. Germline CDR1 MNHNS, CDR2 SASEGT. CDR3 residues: CASSESGPHQPQHF. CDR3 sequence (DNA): TGTGCCAGCAGTGAATCGGGGCCCCATCAGCCCCAGCATTTT.

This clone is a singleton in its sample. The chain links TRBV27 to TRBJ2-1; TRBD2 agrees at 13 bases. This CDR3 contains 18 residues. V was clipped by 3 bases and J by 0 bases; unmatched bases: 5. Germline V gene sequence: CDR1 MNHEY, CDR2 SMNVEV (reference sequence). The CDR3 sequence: CASSFILAGGSSYNEQFF. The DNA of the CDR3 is TGTGCCAGCAGTTTTATACTAGCGGGAGGGAGCTCCTACAATGAGCAGTTCTTC.

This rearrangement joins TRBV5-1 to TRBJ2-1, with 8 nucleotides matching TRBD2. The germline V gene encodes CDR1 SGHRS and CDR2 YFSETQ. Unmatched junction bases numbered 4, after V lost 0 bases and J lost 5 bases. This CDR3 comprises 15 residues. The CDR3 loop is CASSLETSGHNEQFF. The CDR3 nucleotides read TGCGCCAGCAGCTTGGAAACTAGCGGACACAATGAGCAGTTCTTC.

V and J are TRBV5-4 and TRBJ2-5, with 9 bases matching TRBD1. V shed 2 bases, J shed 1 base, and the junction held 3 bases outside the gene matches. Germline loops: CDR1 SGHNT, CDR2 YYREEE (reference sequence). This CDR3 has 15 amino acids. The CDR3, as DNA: TGTGCCAGCAGCTTCCGGGACAGGGCCCAAGAGACCCAGTACTTC. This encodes CASSFRDRAQETQYF.

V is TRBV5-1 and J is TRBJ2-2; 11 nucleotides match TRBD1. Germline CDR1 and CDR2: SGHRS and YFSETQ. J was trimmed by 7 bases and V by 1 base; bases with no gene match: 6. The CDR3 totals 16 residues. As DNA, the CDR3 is TGCGCCAGCAGCTTGTCTGGACAGGGGGCTGGCGGGGAGCTGTTTTTT. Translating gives CASSLSGQGAGGELFF.

DNA of the CDR3: TGTGCCAGCGGGGGCGGCCATCCTGAGAGGCGGGACAGTAACTATGGCTACACCTTC. It specifies CASGGGHPERRDSNYGYTF. The chain uses TRBV5-6 and TRBJ1-2, with 7 bases matching TRBD1. This CDR3 comprises 19 residues. V trimming: 7 bases; J trimming: 1 base; junction bases outside the gene matches: 22. Germline V gives CDR1 SGHDT, CDR2 YYEEEE.

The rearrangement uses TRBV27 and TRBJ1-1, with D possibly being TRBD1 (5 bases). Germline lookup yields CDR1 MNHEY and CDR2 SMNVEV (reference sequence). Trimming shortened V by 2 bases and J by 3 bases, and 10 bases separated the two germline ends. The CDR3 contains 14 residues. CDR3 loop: CASSLRGSDTEAFF. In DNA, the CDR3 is TGTGCCAGCAGTTTAAGGGGATCGGACACTGAAGCTTTCTTT.